What follows describes a single TCR beta chain. The entry originates in a study of blood T cell repertoires in COVID-19. The overall study: Material from acute and convalescent COVID-19 was sourced from the United States, Italy and Spain. PBMCs, B-cell-depleted T cells, or T cells were the source of the cDNA or gDNA that made up the material.

The data were produced by immunoSEQ multiplex PCR, yet TCRdb's version contains in-frame clones alone and is incomplete. The table records 180,000 or so clones, roughly 86% of them present only once. V was pared by 0 bases and J by 4 bases, with 9 bases between. Germline lookup yields CDR1 MNHNS and CDR2 SASEGT. This CDR3 contains 14 residues. Input material: peripheral blood. This rearrangement joins TRBV6-1 to TRBJ1-2, with D unresolved. The clonotype was recovered from a man between 65 and 85 years old with acute or convalescent COVID-19. The CDR3 coding sequence is TGTGCCAGCAGTGAAGCGCTCTTGAGCTATGGCTACACCTTC. The encoded protein is CASSEALLSYGYTF.